The 20 T cell receptor beta chains below all came from one sample that was sequenced in a study of tumor-infiltrating lymphocytes in primary liver carcinoma. Unsorted whole blood yielded the blood RNA, and germline DNA was also extracted. The authors made TCR beta cDNA from around 500 ng total RNA with a constant-region primer. Employing slightly modified ARM-PCR, three nested multiplex PCR rounds were run, and these gave rise to the TCR beta libraries. Amplification in the first two PCR rounds was performed using TRBV1-TRBV30 forward primers and a C-beta reverse primer for 9 to 11 cycles each. TCRdb re-analysed the multiplex PCR reads in MiXCR, keeping a single row per CDR3 protein. The sample lists fewer than 250,000 distinct CDR3 sequences, around three fifths occurring once. The specimen sequenced was peripheral blood. The receptors stem from a woman aged 55-69 years with primary liver carcinoma and hepatitis B virus infection.

Comment on this clonotype: Just one base apart from a much larger clone, this may be a read error. J is TRBJ1-6 and V is TRBV6-5, with D tentatively TRBD1 (5 bases). The germline V and J ends were trimmed by 7 bases and 5 bases, with 9 bases remaining between them. The CDR3 is made up of 13 amino acids. CDR1 and CDR2 from the germline V gene are MNHEY and SVGAGI. CDR3 coding DNA: TGTGCCAGCATAGGGACCGATAATTCACCCCTCCACTTT. Its translation: CASIGTDNSPLHF.

This clonotype was observed a few times. This rearrangement joins TRBV28 to TRBJ2-4; 8 bases match TRBD1. CDR1 and CDR2 (germline): MDHEN, SYDVKM. Trimming at V came to 5 bases and at J to 5 bases, leaving 8 bases not matched to a gene. The CDR3 contains 15 residues. CDR3 residues: CASSGTGTGQNIQYF. The CDR3 DNA reads as TGTGCCAGCAGTGGAACCGGGACAGGCCAAAACATTCAGTACTTC.

Remarks on this clonotype: Relative to the germline gene, one junction end is altered; a read error may explain this. DNA of the CDR3: TGCGTCAGCAGCCAAGTTACCTCCGGGACTAGCGCCCATGAGACCCAGTACTTC. Translating it yields CVSSQVTSGTSAHETQYF. This sequence joins TRBV4-1 and TRBJ2-5; 10 nucleotides match TRBD2. Per the germline V gene, CDR1 is MGHRA and CDR2 is YSYEKL. This CDR3 spans 18 amino acids.

The rearrangement uses TRBV7-9 and TRBJ2-7, with a weak D call TRBD2 (5 bases). With 10 bases removed from V and 7 bases from J, the gap between germline ends came to 23 bases. The CDR3 totals 14 residues. Germline V gene lookup returns CDR1 SEHNR and CDR2 FQNEAQ (reference sequence). Here the CDR3 reads CANNLVRGRGEQYF. The CDR3 coding sequence is TGTGCCAACAACTTAGTTCGAGGCCGGGGAGAGCAGTACTTC.

Turning to this clonotype: This CDR3 fails to terminate in the conserved phenylalanine or tryptophan, so it likely reflects a read error. This chain links TRBV28 with TRBJ1-1; D remains ambiguous. Trimming removed 1 base at V and 3 bases at J, with 3 bases between. Looked up from germline, CDR1 is MDHEN and CDR2 is SYDVKM. The CDR3 is 12 amino acids. CDR3 in DNA: TGTGCCAGCAGTTTATCCTACACTGAAGCTTTCCTT. As protein: CASSLSYTEAFL.

Regarding this clonotype: At one of its ends the junction is not consistent with the germline gene, which may arise from a read error. The rearrangement uses TRBV29-1 and TRBJ2-4; tentative D call: TRBD1 (6 bases). TRBJ2-1 matches the DNA end more closely, so the J call is doubtful. In germline, CDR1 is SQVTM, CDR2 ANQGSEA. The CDR3 totals 15 residues. CDR3 nucleotides: TGCCGCGTTGAAGTAACTTCAGGGGCCAAAAACGTTCAGTTCTTC. This translates into CRVEVTSGAKNVQFF.

This clonotype appeared many times. The V call is TRBV6-5, the J call TRBJ2-1; 8 nucleotides align to TRBD2. Germline CDR1 reads MNHEY; CDR2 reads SVGAGI. Germline trimming cut 6 bases from V and 0 bases from J; bases unmatched to any gene: 4. This CDR3 spans 15 amino acids. In DNA, the CDR3 is TGTGCCAGCAGGCCCGGGACTAGCTCCTACAATGAGCAGTTCTTC. Residues: CASRPGTSSYNEQFF.

This sequence joins TRBV23-1 and TRBJ2-1; D not certain. TRBV23-1 is placed among ORFs of uncertain function. CDR3 length: 18 residues. V lost 4 bases to trimming and J lost 0 bases, with 19 bases between them. The chain's CDR3 is CASSRTQELIISYNEQFF. As DNA, the CDR3 is TGCGCCAGCAGTCGAACCCAGGAGCTGATTATCTCCTACAATGAGCAGTTCTTC.

This clonotype was counted a single time. A much larger clone is a single base away; this may be a read error. The chain links TRBV12-3 or TRBV12-4 to TRBJ2-3, with D hard to call. The CDR3 covers 15 residues. The DNA of the CDR3 is TGTGCCAGCAGTTTTGTGGGGATAGGCACAGATAAGCAGTATTTT. It translates to CASSFVGIGTDKQYF.

Concerning this clonotype itself: A read error is likely, as this CDR3 ends without the conserved phenylalanine or tryptophan. The V gene is TRBV4-1, the J gene TRBJ1-1; D is unresolved. The length of the CDR3 is 15 residues. Germline V gene data show CDR1 as MGHRA and CDR2 as YSYEKL. In nucleotides, the CDR3 is TGCGCCAGCAACCAAGATAGGAAAGTGAACACTGAAGCTTTCTTA. This encodes CASNQDRKVNTEAFL.

Details on this clonotype: A much bigger clone sits one base away, suggesting this may be a read error. The CDR3 DNA sequence: TGTGCCAGCAGCTTGGGAACCTTCAGAGAAGAGACCCAGTACTTC. Its protein product is CASSLGTFREETQYF. This chain joins TRBV5-4 and TRBJ2-5; D is ambiguous. V shed 0 bases and J shed 3 bases, with 12 bases lying between them. The length of the CDR3 is 15 residues. Germline V lookup: CDR1 SGHNT, CDR2 YYREEE (reference sequence).

About this clonotype itself: Being one base from a much bigger clone, this may be a read error. This chain uses TRBV12-3 or TRBV12-4 with TRBJ2-1; 7 nucleotides line up with TRBD2. The CDR3 contains 14 residues. V was clipped by 3 bases and J by 8 bases; unmatched bases: 7. Here the CDR3 DNA reads TGTGCCAGCAGTTTGACAAGCGGACTAGATGAGCAGTTCTTC. Amino acid sequence: CASSLTSGLDEQFF.

This clonotype was counted at least ten times. The chain links TRBV6-1 to TRBJ2-7, with no clear D. Germline values: CDR1 MNHNS, CDR2 SASEGT. The CDR3 has 11 residues. Trimming pared 10 bases from V and 2 bases from J, leaving 9 bases between. Written as DNA, the CDR3 is TGTGCCACCCAGAAGACCTACGAGCAGTACTTC. Protein: CATQKTYEQYF.

The table lists this clonotype with a few counts. A much larger clonotype is one base distant, so this may be a read error. The conserved phenylalanine or tryptophan normally closing the CDR3 is absent here, so this likely arose from a read error. The V gene is TRBV6-5, the J gene TRBJ2-1; possible D gene TRBD1, 5 bases. The CDR3 sequence is 14 residues long. CDR1 and CDR2 (germline): MNHEY, SVGAGI. The ends were cut back, 6 bases at V and 8 bases at J, with 17 bases in the middle. CDR3 bases: TGTGCCAGCAGCCCATATACGGGCAGGGATGAGCAGTTCCTC. Translated: CASSPYTGRDEQFL.

V gene TRBV11-1 combines with J gene TRBJ2-1; 12 bases map to TRBD2. This CDR3 has 22 residues. From germline, CDR1 is SGHAT and CDR2 FQDESV (reference sequence). Unmatched junction bases numbered 23, after V lost 1 base and J lost 7 bases. This CDR3 is CASSLGPNIPTSGRFSSNEQFF. The CDR3 DNA sequence: TGTGCCAGCAGCTTAGGGCCTAATATCCCGACTAGCGGGAGATTTTCCTCAAATGAGCAGTTCTTC.

Here the CDR3 reads CASSYSRLGGARTDTQYF. The CDR3 DNA reads TGTGCCAGCAGTTACTCTAGGCTAGGGGGAGCCCGCACAGATACGCAGTATTTT. The V call is TRBV6-6, the J call TRBJ2-3, with D tentatively TRBD1 (6 bases). The CDR3 has 18 amino acids. V was shortened by 0 bases and J by 1 base, with 17 bases between the two germline ends. Germline CDR1 reads MNHNY; CDR2 reads SVGAGI (reference sequence).

The chain couples TRBV5-1 to TRBJ2-5; 8 nucleotides line up with TRBD1. Trimming at V came to 2 bases and at J to 4 bases, leaving 7 bases not matched to a gene. This CDR3 comprises 15 residues. In germline, CDR1 is SGHRS, CDR2 YFSETQ. Here the CDR3 DNA reads TGCGCCAGCAGCTTACCAGGGGGCGAAGGAGAGACCCAGTACTTC. It codes for CASSLPGGEGETQYF.

This clonotype was recorded at least ten times. CDR3 region: CASSQGLSYEQYF. CDR3 sequence (DNA): TGTGCCAGCAGCCAAGGACTATCCTACGAGCAGTACTTC. The V and J genes are TRBV14 and TRBJ2-7, with a tentative D call TRBD2 (5 bases). CDR3 size: 13 residues. Germline-derived CDR1 and CDR2 are SGHDN and FVKESK. Trimming took off 1 base at V and 1 base at J, with 5 bases between the two ends.

Comments on this clonotype: Given a much more abundant clone one base away, this may be a read error. This chain uses TRBV28 with TRBJ2-1; 8 nucleotides match TRBD1. V was clipped by 6 bases and J by 5 bases; unmatched bases: 12. The CDR3 is 16 amino acids. Germline V lookup: CDR1 MDHEN, CDR2 SYDVKM. CDR3 in amino acids: CASRLSGTGLHNEQFF. Here the CDR3 DNA reads TGTGCCAGCAGATTGTCCGGGACAGGCCTTCACAATGAGCAGTTCTTC.

This clonotype was seen a handful of times. CDR3 nucleotide sequence: TGTGCCAGCAGCTTAACCTCTACACTAGCGGGAGGGGGGAACGAGCAGTACTTC. Its protein product is CASSLTSTLAGGGNEQYF. The chain joins TRBV7-9 to TRBJ2-7, with 13 nucleotides matching TRBD2. V dropped 2 bases and J dropped 5; count of bases not matched to a gene: 12. This CDR3 contains 18 residues. Germline loops: CDR1 SEHNR, CDR2 FQNEAQ (reference sequence).